The TCR beta chain under discussion was sequenced for a study of OX40 agonist ivuxolimab in advanced cancers. About the study as a whole: The costimulatory receptor OX40 (CD134) was targeted by ivuxolimab, a fully human IgG2 agonistic monoclonal antibody. Intravenous ivuxolimab was administered to patients every 2 weeks at six dose levels: 0.01, 0.1, 0.3, 1.5, 3 and 10 mg/kg. Of the approximately 50 dose-escalation patients, hepatocellular carcinoma was present in about 20, melanoma in roughly 15, renal cell carcinoma in 9 and head and neck cancer in 9. In the dose-escalation cohort, 65% to 85% of patients were male, and the mean age was around 65 years with a range of roughly 20 to 80. Prior anti-PD-1, anti-PD-L1 or anti-CTLA-4 therapy was permitted, and checkpoint inhibitors had been received by less than 45% of dose-escalation patients. Partial responses were achieved by three dose-escalation patients, of whom one had hepatocellular carcinoma and two had cutaneous melanoma. Peripheral TCRbeta sequencing aimed to test whether ivuxolimab altered TCR sequence diversity and caused clonal T-cell expansion. The paper describes the monotherapy dose-escalation part (N = 52 patients) of the phase I trial of ivuxolimab. Results and caveats for the whole study, not just this receptor: In partial responders in the 0.1-3.0 mg/kg groups, normalized peripheral clonal expansion was found to be among the lowest, especially among CD8+ T cells. Clonal expansion of both CD4+ and CD8+ blood T cells was observed from baseline to week 6 at doses 0.1 to 3.0 mg/kg. The antigen specificity of the clonally expanded peripheral T cells was not determined. On average, CD8+ T cells showed more expanded clones than CD4+ T cells after ivuxolimab. Low levels of normalized T-cell clonal expansion were also shown by some nonresponding patients.

V drops 8 bases and J drops 0 bases, leaving 8 bases in between. From its cysteine to its phenylalanine, the CDR3 spans 13 amino acids. Here the CDR3 DNA is all that survives: 39 bases in frame from base 1. For CDR1 and CDR2, the germline V gene lists MNHEY and SVGAGI. Patients with a history of autoimmune disease or receiving systemic immunosuppression were excluded from the trial. Peripheral blood for TCR sequencing was drawn from every dose cohort at baseline, at cycle 4 day 1 and at cycle 7 day 1. The samples were taken from a phase I, first-in-human, multicenter, open-label dose-escalation trial of ivuxolimab. Adults with locally advanced or metastatic head and neck squamous cell, hepatocellular, melanoma or renal cell carcinoma were enrolled in the trial. Before TCR sequencing, CD4+ T cells and CD8+ T cells from peripheral blood were sorted into separate populations. To sequence the TCRbeta CDR3 region, genomic DNA was isolated from the sorted cells. The immunoSEQ Assay was used to sequence the TCRbeta CDR3 regions. TCRdb took this table from immuneACCESS and kept in-frame rearrangements with V and J called. Such tables lack part of the clones; where checked against another copy, unresolved V genes explain under half of the gap, and the rest is unexplained. The sample yields tens of thousands of clones; approximately 80% were counted once. The ten largest clones take up 1% to 1.3% of the sample.

With regard to this clone: Its antigen is not yet known. Qualities for individual bases were not recorded, and no much larger clone is one base off.

This sequence originates from an adult with an advanced solid tumor such as melanoma, head and neck, liver or kidney cancer. The V and J segments used are TRBV6-5 and TRBJ1-3, with the D segment identity uncertain. Specimen: CD4+ or CD8+ T cells sorted from blood, collected in a trial of the OX40 agonist ivuxolimab. CDR3 protein: CASWKVSGNTIYF. The nucleotide sequence is TGTGCCAGCTGGAAGGTCTCTGGAAACACCATATATTTT.